Shown below are 15 T cell receptor beta chains from a single sample sequenced in a study of T cells in Graves' hyperthyroidism and ophthalmopathy. RNA transcripts served as the template for amplifying TCR beta CDR3 regions. Initially, a first-round RT-PCR of the TCR CDR3 employed the HTBI primer set. One entry per CDR3 protein results from TCRdb running MiXCR on the multiplex PCR reads. In the table there are 700,000 or so distinct CDR3 sequences, about a sixth of which are singletons. The sample taken for sequencing was blood. The receptors here all came from a man younger than 35 with Graves' hyperthyroidism.

This clonotype was detected ten times or more. The chain employs TRBV18 and TRBJ1-2, with D uncertain. The V end was cut by 3 bases, the J end by 0 bases, with 8 bases between. The CDR3 totals 14 residues. Germline V lookup: CDR1 KGHSH, CDR2 LQKENI. CDR3: CASSPTPANYGYTF. CDR3 DNA: TGTGCCAGCTCACCTACACCCGCTAACTATGGCTACACCTTC.

The gene calls are TRBV6-2 or TRBV6-3 and TRBJ2-1; 11 bases match TRBD2. Germline trimming cut 5 bases from V and 11 bases from J; bases unmatched to any gene: 8. In germline, CDR1 is MNHEY, CDR2 SVGEGT. This CDR3 has 14 amino acids. The CDR3 DNA reads TGTGCCAGCAGTGTCCTGACTAGCGGGACCCAGCAGTTCTTC. The encoded protein is CASSVLTSGTQQFF.

This clonotype has ten or more counts. The genes are TRBV28 and TRBJ2-3; D is uncertain. V lost 6 bases and J lost 2, with 6 bases in between. This CDR3 comprises 12 residues. Germline V CDR1 and CDR2: MDHEN, SYDVKM. CDR3 sequence: CASRPNTDTQYF. CDR3 coding DNA: TGTGCCAGCAGACCGAACACAGATACGCAGTATTTT.

A remark on this clonotype: A much larger clone lies one base from this, so it may be a read error. This chain connects TRBV24-1 to TRBJ2-7; 9 bases map to TRBD1. Germline V lookup: CDR1 KGHDR, CDR2 SFDVKD. This CDR3 comprises 13 residues. In DNA, the CDR3 is TGTGTCACCAGTGGGACAGGGAACTACGAGCAGTACTTC. Translating gives CVTSGTGNYEQYF.

This chain joins TRBV7-8 and TRBJ2-1; D is ambiguous. The germline V gene has CDR1 SGHVS and CDR2 FQNEAQ. The ends were cut back, 2 bases at V and 4 bases at J, with 12 bases in the middle. The CDR3 contains 15 residues. The CDR3 sequence is CASSLSLVGYNEQFF. In nucleotides, the CDR3 is TGTGCCAGCAGCTTATCCCTCGTCGGGTACAATGAGCAGTTCTTC.

There are a few counts of this clonotype. V gene TRBV19 combines with J gene TRBJ2-2; D gene ambiguous. Trimming removed 4 bases from V and 8 bases from J, with 11 bases in between. The germline V gene has CDR1 LNHDA and CDR2 SQIVND (reference sequence). CDR3 length equals 13 residues. The CDR3 coding sequence is TGTGCCAGTAGTACCCGGCTCGAAGGGGAGCTGTTTTTT. It translates to CASSTRLEGELFF. Together with reference TRBV19 and TRBJ2-2, the CDR3 gives the full variable domain: DGGITQSPKYLFRKEGQNVTLSCEQNLNHDAMYWYRQDPGQGLRLIYYSQIVNDFQKGDIAEGYSVSREKKESFPLTVTSAQKNPTAFYLCASSTRLEGELFFGEGSRLTVL.

In its sample, this clonotype was seen many times. V usage is TRBV30 and J usage is TRBJ2-1; D unclear. CDR1 and CDR2 from the germline V gene are GTSNPN and SVGIG (reference sequence). The CDR3 loop spans 10 amino acids. The V and J ends lost 4 bases and 9 bases respectively, with 7 bases between them. The CDR3 here is CAWKKGEQFF. The CDR3 DNA reads TGTGCCTGGAAGAAGGGTGAGCAGTTCTTC.

In this sample, this clonotype turned up many times. V is TRBV18 and J is TRBJ2-1; D gene ambiguous. The V and J ends lost 1 base and 2 bases respectively, with 6 bases between them. The germline gives CDR1 KGHSH, CDR2 LQKENI. The CDR3 spans 14 residues. The CDR3 sequence is CASSPRSTYNEQFF. CDR3 DNA: TGTGCCAGCTCACCACGGAGCACCTACAATGAGCAGTTCTTC.

In its sample, this clonotype was seen many times. The germline gene is not matched at one end of the junction; a read error may be the cause. This chain joins TRBV28 and TRBJ1-2; D is undetermined. CDR1 is MDHEN and CDR2 is SYDVKM in the germline V gene. This CDR3 has 14 amino acids. CDR3 DNA sequence: TGTGCCAGCAGTCCCCCCGGGAATCAGTATGTCTACACCTTC. This translates into CASSPPGNQYVYTF.

This clonotype was detected many times. The chain uses TRBV20-1 and TRBJ2-2; 8 bases align to TRBD2. Trimming at V came to 3 bases and at J to 5 bases, leaving 11 bases not matched to a gene. The germline V gene encodes CDR1 DFQATT and CDR2 SNEGSKA (reference sequence). This CDR3 is 16 amino acids long. The CDR3 DNA follows: TGCAGTGCTAGGCCCCTTAACGGGAGGGCAACCGGGGAGCTGTTTTTT. This encodes CSARPLNGRATGELFF.

There are a few counts of this clonotype. The V call is TRBV7-9, the J call TRBJ1-2; D remains unclear. The germline V gene encodes CDR1 SEHNR and CDR2 FQNEAQ (reference sequence). Trimming left V 2 bases short and J 1 base short, with 11 bases between. There are 15 residues in the CDR3. CDR3 loop: CASSLNPRSNYGYTF. CDR3 in DNA: TGTGCCAGCAGCTTAAATCCCCGAAGTAACTATGGCTACACCTTC.

Only a few counts were recorded for this clonotype. The chain employs TRBV2 and TRBJ1-1; perhaps TRBD1 as D (5 bases). The germline V gene encodes CDR1 SNHLY and CDR2 FYNNEI. Between the trimmed V and J ends, which lost 3 bases and 5 bases, there was a span of 13 bases. This CDR3 has 14 amino acids. In DNA form, the CDR3 reads TGTGCCAGCAGTGACTGGATAGGGGTGACTGAAGCTTTCTTT. Its translation: CASSDWIGVTEAFF.

This clonotype was counted ten times or more. The chain recombines TRBV6-2 or TRBV6-3 with TRBJ2-3; D is perhaps TRBD1 (5 bases). V was cut by 8 bases and J by 4 bases, with 13 bases left in between. The CDR3 is made up of 13 amino acids. Germline loops: CDR1 MNHEY, CDR2 SVGEGT. Here the CDR3 reads CASGAKRADTQYF. The CDR3, as DNA: TGTGCCAGCGGGGCCAAAAGGGCAGATACGCAGTATTTT.

In this sample, this clonotype turned up many times. The V gene is TRBV12-3 or TRBV12-4, the J gene TRBJ1-4; D unresolved. The CDR3 covers 15 residues. The V and J ends lost 0 bases and 5 bases respectively, with 10 bases between them. The CDR3 protein is CASSLAGLRNEKLFF. CDR3 DNA sequence: TGTGCCAGCAGTTTAGCTGGCCTGAGAAATGAAAAACTGTTTTTT.

This clonotype was seen a handful of times. The rearrangement joins TRBV29-1 to TRBJ2-3; tentatively, D is TRBD2 (6 bases). V dropped 8 bases and J dropped 2 bases, with 14 bases sitting between them. The germline CDR1 and CDR2 sequences are SQVTM and ANQGSEA. The CDR3 length is 13 residues. The CDR3 sequence: CSTETSFTDTQYF. DNA of the CDR3: TGCAGCACCGAGACTAGTTTCACAGATACGCAGTATTTT.